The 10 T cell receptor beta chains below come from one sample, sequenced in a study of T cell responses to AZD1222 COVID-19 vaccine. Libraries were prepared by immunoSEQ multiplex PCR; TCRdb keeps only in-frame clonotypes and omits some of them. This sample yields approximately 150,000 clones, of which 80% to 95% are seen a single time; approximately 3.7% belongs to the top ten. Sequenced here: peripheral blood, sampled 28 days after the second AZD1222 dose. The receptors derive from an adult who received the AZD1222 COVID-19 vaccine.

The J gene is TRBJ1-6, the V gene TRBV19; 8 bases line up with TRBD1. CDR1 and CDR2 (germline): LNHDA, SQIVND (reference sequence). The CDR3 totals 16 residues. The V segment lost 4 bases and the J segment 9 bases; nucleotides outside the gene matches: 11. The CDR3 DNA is TGTGCCAGTAGTAAGGCCTGGGACAGGAGTAGTTCACCCCTCCACTTT. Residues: CASSKAWDRSSSPLHF. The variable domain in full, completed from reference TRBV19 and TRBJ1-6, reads DGGITQSPKYLFRKEGQNVTLSCEQNLNHDAMYWYRQDPGQGLRLIYYSQIVNDFQKGDIAEGYSVSREKKESFPLTVTSAQKNPTAFYLCASSKAWDRSSSPLHFGNGTRLTVT.

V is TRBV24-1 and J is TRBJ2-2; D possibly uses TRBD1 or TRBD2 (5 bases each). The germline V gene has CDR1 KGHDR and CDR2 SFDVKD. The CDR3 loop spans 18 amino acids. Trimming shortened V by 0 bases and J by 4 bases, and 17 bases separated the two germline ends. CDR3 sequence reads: CATSDLESRDGTTGELFF. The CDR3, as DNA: TGTGCCACCAGTGATTTGGAAAGTCGGGACGGAACCACCGGGGAGCTGTTTTTT.

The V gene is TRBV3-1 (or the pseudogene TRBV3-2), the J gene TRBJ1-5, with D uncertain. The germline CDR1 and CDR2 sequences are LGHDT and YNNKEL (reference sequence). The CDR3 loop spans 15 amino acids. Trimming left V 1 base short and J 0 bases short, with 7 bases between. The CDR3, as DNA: TGTGCCAGCAGCCAAGGGAAGACTAGCAATCAGCCCCAGCATTTT. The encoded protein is CASSQGKTSNQPQHF.

The CDR3 protein is CATSLQGDQPQHF. CDR3 coding DNA: TGTGCCACCAGCTTACAGGGGGATCAGCCCCAGCATTTT. The chain carries TRBV15 and TRBJ1-5; 8 positions match TRBD1. V shed 5 bases, J shed 5 bases, and the junction held 2 bases outside the gene matches. CDR3 length: 13 residues. Germline CDR1 is LNHNV and CDR2 is YYDKDF (reference sequence). Using reference TRBV15 and TRBJ1-5 for the parts outside the CDR3, the full variable domain is DAMVIQNPRYQVTQFGKPVTLSCSQTLNHNVMYWYQQKSSQAPKLLFHYYDKDFNNEADTPDNFQSRRPNTSFCFLDIRSPGLGDTAMYLCATSLQGDQPQHFGDGTRLSIL.

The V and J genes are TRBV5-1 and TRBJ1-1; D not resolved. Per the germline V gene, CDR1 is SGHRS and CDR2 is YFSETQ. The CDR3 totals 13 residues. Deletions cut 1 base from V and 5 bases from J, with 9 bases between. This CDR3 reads CASSLIVGTEAFF. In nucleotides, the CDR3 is TGCGCCAGCAGCTTGATTGTGGGGACTGAAGCTTTCTTT.

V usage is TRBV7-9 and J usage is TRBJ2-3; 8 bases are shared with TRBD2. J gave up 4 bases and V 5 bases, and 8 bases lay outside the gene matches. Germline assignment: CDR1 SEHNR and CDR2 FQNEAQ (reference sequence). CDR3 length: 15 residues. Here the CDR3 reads CASSRGGAGADTQYF. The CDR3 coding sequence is TGTGCCAGCAGCCGGGGGGGGGCTGGCGCAGATACGCAGTATTTT.

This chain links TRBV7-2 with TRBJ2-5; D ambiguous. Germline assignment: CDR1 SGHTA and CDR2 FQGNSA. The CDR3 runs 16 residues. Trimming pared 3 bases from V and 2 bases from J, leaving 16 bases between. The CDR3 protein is CASSLGYRRAQETQYF. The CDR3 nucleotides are TGTGCCAGCAGCTTGGGTTATCGAAGGGCACAAGAGACCCAGTACTTC.

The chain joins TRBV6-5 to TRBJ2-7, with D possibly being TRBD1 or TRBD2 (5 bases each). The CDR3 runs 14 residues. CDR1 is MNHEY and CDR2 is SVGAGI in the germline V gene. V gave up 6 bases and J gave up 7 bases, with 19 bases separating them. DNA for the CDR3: TGTGCCAGCAGCCTCACCGGGGCCGAGAGGGAGCAGTACTTC. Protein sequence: CASSLTGAEREQYF.

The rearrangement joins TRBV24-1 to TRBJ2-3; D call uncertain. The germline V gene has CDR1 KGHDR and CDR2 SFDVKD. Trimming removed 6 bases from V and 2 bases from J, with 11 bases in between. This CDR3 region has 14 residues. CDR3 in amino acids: CATSPPGPTDTQYF. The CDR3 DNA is TGTGCCACCAGTCCCCCAGGACCCACAGATACGCAGTATTTT.

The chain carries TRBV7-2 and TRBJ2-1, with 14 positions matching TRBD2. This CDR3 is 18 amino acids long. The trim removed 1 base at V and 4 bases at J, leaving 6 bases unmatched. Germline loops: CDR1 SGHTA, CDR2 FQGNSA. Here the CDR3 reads CASSLDRTSGGPYNEQFF. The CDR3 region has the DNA TGTGCCAGCAGCTTAGATCGGACTAGCGGGGGGCCATACAATGAGCAGTTCTTC.